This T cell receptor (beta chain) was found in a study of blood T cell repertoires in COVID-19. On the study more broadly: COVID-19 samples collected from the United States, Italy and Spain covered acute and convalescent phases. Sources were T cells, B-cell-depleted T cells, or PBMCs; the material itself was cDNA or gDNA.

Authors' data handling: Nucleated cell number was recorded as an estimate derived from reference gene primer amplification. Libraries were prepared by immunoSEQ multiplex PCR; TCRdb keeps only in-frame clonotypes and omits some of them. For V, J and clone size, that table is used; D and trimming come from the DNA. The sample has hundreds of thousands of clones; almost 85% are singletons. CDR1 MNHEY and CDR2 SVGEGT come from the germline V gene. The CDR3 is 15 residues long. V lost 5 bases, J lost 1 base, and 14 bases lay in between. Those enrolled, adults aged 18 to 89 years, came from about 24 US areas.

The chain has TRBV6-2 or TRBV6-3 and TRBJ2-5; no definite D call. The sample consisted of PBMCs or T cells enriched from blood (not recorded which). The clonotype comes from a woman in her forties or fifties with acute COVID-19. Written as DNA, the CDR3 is TGTGCCAGCAGTGATCTAGACGAACTCCAAGAGACCCAGTACTTC. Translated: CASSDLDELQETQYF.